The entry below describes one T cell receptor beta chain. The same CDR3 arises from other DNA sequences in this sample as well. Repertoires were generated with immunoSEQ multiplex PCR, while TCRdb's copy carries only in-frame clones and drops some. The profile covers about 260,000 clones, with approximately 88% appearing a single time and 10% taken by the ten largest. The source of the sample is a study of blood T cell repertoires in COVID-19. This CDR3 spans 11 amino acids. Trimming took off 1 base at V and 4 bases at J, with 2 bases between the two ends. CDR1 and CDR2 (germline): GTSNPN, SVGIG (reference sequence).

The chain joins TRBV30 to TRBJ1-3; unclear D gene. The sequenced sample was peripheral blood. The sequence came from a woman in her sixties or seventies with COVID-19, enrolled during active disease. The CDR3 nucleotides are TGTGCCTGGAGTGCGGGAAACACCATATATTTT. Its translation: CAWSAGNTIYF.